This TCR beta chain originates from a study of blood T cell repertoires in COVID-19. Study-wide context: Sites in the United States, Italy and Spain provided acute and convalescent COVID-19 samples. PBMCs, B-cell-depleted T cells, or T cells provided the cDNA or gDNA that made up the material.

Study processing details: Nucleated cell number was recorded as an estimate derived from reference gene primer amplification. The table came from immunoSEQ multiplex PCR; TCRdb's copy has only in-frame clones and leaves some out. V and J calls and clone size follow that table, whereas D and trimming were derived from the DNA. The sample comprises 270,000 or so clones, 65% to 90% of which are singletons, and less than 3% rests with the top ten. Germline V gives CDR1 LGHNA, CDR2 YSLEER. V gave up 0 bases and J gave up 6 bases; unmatched junction bases: 15. This CDR3 is built from 19 residues. The sequence derives from a woman between 55 and 75 years old with active or convalescent COVID-19. The chain combines TRBV4-3 with TRBJ2-1, with 9 bases aligning to TRBD2. Input material: peripheral blood. CDR3 nucleotide sequence: TGCGCCAGCAGCCAAGAGGCGGGGGGGCTCGGGGATTTCTTCAATGAGCAGTTCTTC. Residues: CASSQEAGGLGDFFNEQFF.